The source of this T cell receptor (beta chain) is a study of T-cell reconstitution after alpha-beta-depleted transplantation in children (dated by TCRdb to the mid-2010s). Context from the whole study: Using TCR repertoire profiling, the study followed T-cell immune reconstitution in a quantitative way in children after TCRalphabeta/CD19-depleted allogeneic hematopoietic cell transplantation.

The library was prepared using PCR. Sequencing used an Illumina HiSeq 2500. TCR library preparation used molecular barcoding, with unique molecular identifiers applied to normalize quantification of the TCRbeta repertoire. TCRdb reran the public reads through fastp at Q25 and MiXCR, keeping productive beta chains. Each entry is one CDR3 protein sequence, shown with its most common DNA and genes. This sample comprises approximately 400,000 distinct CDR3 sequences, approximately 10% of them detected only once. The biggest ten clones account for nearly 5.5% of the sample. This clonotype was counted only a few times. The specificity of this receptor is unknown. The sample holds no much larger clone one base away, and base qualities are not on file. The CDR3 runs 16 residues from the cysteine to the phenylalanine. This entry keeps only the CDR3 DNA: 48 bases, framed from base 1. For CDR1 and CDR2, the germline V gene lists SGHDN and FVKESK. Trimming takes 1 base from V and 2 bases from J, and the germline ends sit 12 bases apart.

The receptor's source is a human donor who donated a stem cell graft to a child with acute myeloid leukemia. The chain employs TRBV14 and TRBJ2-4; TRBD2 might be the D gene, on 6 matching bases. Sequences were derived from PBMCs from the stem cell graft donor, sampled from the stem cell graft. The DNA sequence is TGTGCCAGCAGCCAAGTGTCCCGGGGGTCCAAAAACATTCAGTACTTC. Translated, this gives CASSQVSRGSKNIQYF.